What follows are 7 T cell receptor beta chains derived from one specimen sequenced in a study of T cell changes during pregnancy in multiple sclerosis. TCRdb's copy holds only in-frame clones and misses some; the assay was immunoSEQ multiplex PCR. The repertoire holds roughly 100,000 clones, with approximately 90% as singletons. Sequencing was performed on peripheral blood, taken after pregnancy. These TCRs come from a female donor with multiple sclerosis, enrolled in a pregnancy study.

The chain has TRBV25-1 and TRBJ2-7, with 8 bases that match TRBD1. Trimming at V came to 8 bases and at J to 0 bases, leaving 3 bases not matched to a gene. This CDR3 is built from 13 residues. Germline lookup yields CDR1 MGHDK and CDR2 SYGVNS. CDR3 coding DNA: TGTGCCAGCGCAACAGGGGGCTCCTACGAGCAGTACTTC. Its protein product is CASATGGSYEQYF.

This chain joins TRBV6-5 and TRBJ2-5; D possibly corresponds to TRBD2 (6 bases). V dropped 3 bases and J dropped 7 bases, with 6 bases sitting between them. This CDR3 is 11 amino acids long. CDR1 is MNHEY and CDR2 is SVGAGI in the germline V gene. Here the CDR3 reads CASSYSGTQYF. The DNA of the CDR3 is TGTGCCAGCAGTTATAGCGGGACCCAGTACTTC.

V is TRBV5-1 and J is TRBJ2-3; 8 bases map to TRBD2. With 4 bases clipped from V and 8 bases from J, the junction kept 18 bases outside the gene matches. Per the germline V gene, CDR1 is SGHRS and CDR2 is YFSETQ. The CDR3 covers 17 residues. CDR3 sequence (DNA): TGCGCCAGCAGCCCCCCTCCCGGGACTAGGGCCCCCGGTACGCAGTATTTT. Residues: CASSPPPGTRAPGTQYF. The full variable domain, its missing parts supplied by reference TRBV5-1 and TRBJ2-3, is KAGVTQTPRYLIKTRGQQVTLSCSPISGHRSVSWYQQTPGQGLQFLFEYFSETQRNKGNFPGRFSGRQFSNSRSEMNVSTLELGDSALYLCASSPPPGTRAPGTQYFGPGTRLTVL.

The chain links TRBV5-1 to TRBJ2-7; D unresolved. V was pared by 0 bases and J by 0 bases, with 4 bases between. From germline, CDR1 is SGHRS and CDR2 YFSETQ. The CDR3 is made up of 13 amino acids. The CDR3 coding sequence is TGCGCCAGCAGCTTGGTAATCTCCTACGAGCAGTACTTC. Translation: CASSLVISYEQYF.

The V gene is TRBV5-1, the J gene TRBJ2-1; TRBD1 aligns across 9 bases. J gave up 8 bases and V 2 bases, and 5 bases lay outside the gene matches. This CDR3 region has 14 residues. CDR1 is SGHRS and CDR2 is YFSETQ in the germline V gene. CDR3 sequence reads: CASSFWGQGDEQFF. DNA for the CDR3: TGCGCCAGCAGCTTTTGGGGACAGGGTGATGAGCAGTTCTTC.

This clone was counted a few times. V and J are TRBV19 and TRBJ1-1; 9 bases are a match to TRBD1. Trimming removed 6 bases from V and 4 bases from J; junction bases left unmatched: 3. The CDR3 is 13 residues long. Germline CDR1 LNHDA, CDR2 SQIVND (reference sequence). CDR3 bases: TGTGCCAGTAGGGACAGGGGAGGCACTGAAGCTTTCTTT. Translation: CASRDRGGTEAFF.

The count of this clone is one. This sample includes further DNA sequences coding for the same CDR3. The chain is built from TRBV7-2 and TRBJ1-1; D may be TRBD1 (6 bases). Trimming removed 1 base at V and 0 bases at J, with 6 bases between. The germline CDR1 and CDR2 sequences are SGHTA and FQGNSA. The CDR3 length is 14 residues. The CDR3 DNA follows: TGTGCCAGCAGCTTAGGACAGGTGAACACTGAAGCTTTCTTT. It yields the protein CASSLGQVNTEAFF. Full variable domain (outside the CDR3, taken from reference TRBV7-2 and TRBJ1-1): GAGVSQSPSNKVTEKGKDVELRCDPISGHTALYWYRQSLGQGLEFLIYFQGNSAPDKSGLPSDRFSAERTGGSVSTLTIQRTQQEDSAVYLCASSLGQVNTEAFFGQGTRLTVV.